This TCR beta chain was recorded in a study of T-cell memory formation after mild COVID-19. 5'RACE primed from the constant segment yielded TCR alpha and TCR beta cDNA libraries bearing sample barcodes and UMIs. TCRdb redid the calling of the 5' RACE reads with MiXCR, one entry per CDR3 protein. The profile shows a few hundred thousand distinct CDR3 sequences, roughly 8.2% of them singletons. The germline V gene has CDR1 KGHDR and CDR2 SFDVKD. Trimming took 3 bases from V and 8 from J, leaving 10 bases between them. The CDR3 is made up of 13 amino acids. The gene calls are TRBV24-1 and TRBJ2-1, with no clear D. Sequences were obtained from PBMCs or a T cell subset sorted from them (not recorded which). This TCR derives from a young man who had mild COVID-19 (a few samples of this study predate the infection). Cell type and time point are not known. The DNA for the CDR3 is TGTGCCACCAGTGATCCCAGTAACCATGAGCAGTTCTTC. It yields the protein CATSDPSNHEQFF.